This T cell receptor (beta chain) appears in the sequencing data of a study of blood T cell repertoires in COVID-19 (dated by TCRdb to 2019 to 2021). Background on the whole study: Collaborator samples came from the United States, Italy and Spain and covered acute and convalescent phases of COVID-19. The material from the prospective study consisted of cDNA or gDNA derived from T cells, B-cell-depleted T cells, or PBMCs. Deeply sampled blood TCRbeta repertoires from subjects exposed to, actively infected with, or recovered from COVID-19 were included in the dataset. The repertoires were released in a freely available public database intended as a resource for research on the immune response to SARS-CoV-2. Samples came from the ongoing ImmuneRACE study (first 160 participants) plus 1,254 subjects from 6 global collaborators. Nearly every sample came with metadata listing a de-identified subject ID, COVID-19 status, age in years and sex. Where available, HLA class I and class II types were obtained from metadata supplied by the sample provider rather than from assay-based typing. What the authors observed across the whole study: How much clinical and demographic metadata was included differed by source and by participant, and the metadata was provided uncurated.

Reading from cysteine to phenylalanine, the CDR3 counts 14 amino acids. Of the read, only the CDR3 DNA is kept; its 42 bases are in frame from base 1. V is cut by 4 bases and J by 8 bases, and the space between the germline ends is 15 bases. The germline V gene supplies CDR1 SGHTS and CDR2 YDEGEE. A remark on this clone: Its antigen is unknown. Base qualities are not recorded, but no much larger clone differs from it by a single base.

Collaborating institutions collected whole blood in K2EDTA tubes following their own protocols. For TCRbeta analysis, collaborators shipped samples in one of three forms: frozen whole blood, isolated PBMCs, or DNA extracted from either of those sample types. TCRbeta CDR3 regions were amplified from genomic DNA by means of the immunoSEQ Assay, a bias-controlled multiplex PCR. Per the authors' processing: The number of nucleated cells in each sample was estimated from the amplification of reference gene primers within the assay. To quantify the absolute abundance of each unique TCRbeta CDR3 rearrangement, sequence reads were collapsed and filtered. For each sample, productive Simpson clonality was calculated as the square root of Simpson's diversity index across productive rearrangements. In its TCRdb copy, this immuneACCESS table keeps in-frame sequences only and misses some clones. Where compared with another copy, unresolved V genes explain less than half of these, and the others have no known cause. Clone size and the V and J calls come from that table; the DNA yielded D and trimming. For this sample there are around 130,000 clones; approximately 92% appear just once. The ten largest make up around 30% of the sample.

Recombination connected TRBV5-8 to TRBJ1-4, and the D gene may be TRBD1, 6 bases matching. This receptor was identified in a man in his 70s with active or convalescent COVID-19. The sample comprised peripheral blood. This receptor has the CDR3 CASSQQGLGEKLFF. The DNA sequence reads TGTGCCAGCAGCCAACAGGGCCTGGGGGAAAAACTGTTTTTT.